This entry is about one T cell receptor (beta chain). Its antigen is as yet unknown. The assay ran at deep level. Clones were sequenced by immunoSEQ multiplex PCR, and TCRdb holds only the in-frame ones, with some missing. The table lists approximately 530,000 clones, 90% to 97% of them singletons. This entry belongs to a study of shared clonotypes between healthy human individuals. Study outcomes and limitations: Generation probabilities were higher for clonotypes shared across all four sorted-subset donors than for unshared ones. Researchers found naive subsets generally carried larger estimated richness than memory subsets.

Trimming left V 6 bases short and J 2 bases short, with 9 bases between. In germline, CDR1 is SNHLY, CDR2 FYNNEI. The CDR3 loop spans 13 amino acids. The TCR comes from a woman aged 25 to 45 in good health. V gene TRBV2 combines with J gene TRBJ2-3; D possibly uses TRBD1 or TRBD2 (5 bases each). Sequencing was performed on naive CD4+ T cells sorted from blood. As to subset: CD45RA+ positively selected. CDR3: CASRQDFTDTQYF. As DNA, the CDR3 is TGTGCCAGCAGACAGGACTTCACAGATACGCAGTATTTT.